A single sample is the source of the 27 T cell receptor beta chains below, sequenced in a study of blood T cell repertoires in COVID-19. Data came from immunoSEQ multiplex PCR; TCRdb stores just in-frame clones and leaves some out. Of 40,000 to 50,000 clones in the sample, under 95% were seen once. The sample consisted of peripheral blood. All receptors derive from a human donor in a cohort sampled during active COVID-19.

V gene TRBV27 combines with J gene TRBJ2-7; 7 positions agree with TRBD1. The junction had 6 bases not matched to a gene; V was cut back by 4 bases and J by 6 bases. The CDR3 contains 13 residues. Germline CDR1 reads MNHEY; CDR2 reads SMNVEV (reference sequence). This chain's CDR3 is CASSYRGEGEQYF. The CDR3 DNA reads TGTGCCAGCAGTTACAGGGGAGAAGGCGAGCAGTACTTC.

J is TRBJ2-7 and V is TRBV4-1; D is perhaps TRBD1 (6 bases). The CDR3 runs to 15 residues. The V gene's germline CDR1 is MGHRA and CDR2 YSYEKL. The V gene lost 2 bases and the J gene lost 3 bases, with 14 bases spanning the gap. The CDR3 is CASSQNQGMGYEQYV. The CDR3 DNA reads as TGCGCCAGCAGCCAAAATCAGGGGATGGGCTACGAGCAGTACGTC.

The chain couples TRBV4-1 to TRBJ1-2; the D is unclear. V shed 0 bases and J shed 8 bases, with 19 bases lying between them. CDR3 length: 16 amino acids. Per germline, CDR1 MGHRA and CDR2 YSYEKL. This chain's CDR3 is CASSQDKAGGMWGYTF. Here the CDR3 DNA reads TGCGCCAGCAGCCAAGATAAGGCAGGAGGGATGTGGGGCTACACCTTC.

There are a few counts of this clone. V and J are TRBV5-4 and TRBJ2-7; D possibly corresponds to TRBD2 (6 bases). Germline V gives CDR1 SGHNT, CDR2 YYREEE (reference sequence). Trimming shortened V by 0 bases and J by 4 bases, and 14 bases separated the two germline ends. CDR3 length: 15 amino acids. The CDR3 sequence: CASSLEAGRTYEQYF. The CDR3 nucleotides read TGTGCCAGCAGCTTGGAGGCAGGGAGGACGTACGAGCAGTACTTC.

This chain uses TRBV2 with TRBJ2-1, with a tentative D call TRBD2 (6 bases). CDR1 SNHLY and CDR2 FYNNEI come from the germline V gene. V lost 8 bases to trimming and J lost 0 bases, with 11 bases between them. The CDR3 sequence is 14 residues long. The CDR3 here is CASSGLRSYNEQFF. CDR3 DNA: TGTGCCAGCTCGGGACTCCGCTCCTACAATGAGCAGTTCTTC.

The J gene is TRBJ2-1, the V gene TRBV5-1; D gene uncertain. Germline CDR1 SGHRS, CDR2 YFSETQ. This CDR3 spans 14 amino acids. The ends were cut back, 4 bases at V and 0 bases at J, with 8 bases in the middle. The CDR3 nucleotides are TGCGCCAGCAGCAGTGGCAGCTCCTACAATGAGCAGTTCTTC. Translating it yields CASSSGSSYNEQFF.

This chain uses TRBV4-2 with TRBJ2-1; TRBD1 matches 12 bases. This CDR3 spans 19 amino acids. J was trimmed by 8 bases and V by 0 bases; bases with no gene match: 14. The germline V gene encodes CDR1 LGHNA and CDR2 YNFKEQ. The CDR3, as DNA: TGTGCCAGCAGCCAAGAAGTGTTTTCCGGGACAGGGGGCTGGGATGAGCAGTTCTTC. This gives the protein CASSQEVFSGTGGWDEQFF.

The chain recombines TRBV10-3 with TRBJ1-5; TRBD1 aligns across 7 bases. CDR1 and CDR2 from the germline V gene are ENHRY and SYGVKD. The CDR3 extends over 14 amino acids. The V and J ends lost 2 bases and 7 bases, in that order; junction bases with no gene match: 5. CDR3 DNA: TGTGCCATCAGTGAGGACAGGGTGCGGCAGCCCCAGCATTTT. This sequence encodes CAISEDRVRQPQHF.

The rearrangement joins TRBV18 to TRBJ2-7; possibly TRBD2 for D (6 bases). Germline CDR1 and CDR2: KGHSH and LQKENI. The CDR3 totals 15 residues. The V end was cut by 6 bases, the J end by 1 base, with 16 bases between. CDR3 region: CASSTGSGGSYEQYV. CDR3 DNA: TGTGCCAGCTCTACAGGCAGTGGGGGGTCCTACGAGCAGTACGTC.

The V gene is TRBV27, the J gene TRBJ1-2; 7 bases fit TRBD1. From germline, CDR1 is MNHEY and CDR2 SMNVEV (reference sequence). V was pared by 0 bases and J by 7 bases, with 5 bases of the junction left unmatched. The CDR3 has 14 residues. The CDR3 coding sequence is TGTGCCAGCAGTTTATCAGGGGGCGCCAGTGGCTACACCTTC. Protein product: CASSLSGGASGYTF.

The chain recombines TRBV4-2 with TRBJ2-1; 9 positions match TRBD2. In germline, CDR1 is LGHNA, CDR2 YNFKEQ. V gave up 2 bases and J gave up 4 bases; unmatched junction bases: 6. This CDR3 region has 16 residues. CDR3 amino acids: CASSQHGAGGYNEQFF. Here the CDR3 DNA reads TGTGCCAGCAGCCAACATGGCGCGGGAGGGTACAATGAGCAGTTCTTC.

In its sample, this clone was seen once. The genes are TRBV7-8 and TRBJ1-6, with D tentatively TRBD1 (5 bases). Germline V CDR1 and CDR2: SGHVS, FQNEAQ. This CDR3 comprises 18 residues. V shed 1 base and J shed 6 bases, with 19 bases lying between them. The CDR3 protein is CASSLGERRGSGNSPLHF. The CDR3 bases are TGTGCCAGCAGCTTAGGAGAGAGAAGGGGCTCTGGTAATTCACCCCTCCACTTT.

This chain joins TRBV11-3 and TRBJ2-1, with D maybe TRBD2 (5 bases). In germline, CDR1 is SGHNT, CDR2 YENEEA. The CDR3 is 14 residues long. Trimming stripped 0 bases from V and 8 bases from J, with 11 bases between. In DNA, the CDR3 is TGTGCCAGCAGCTTAGATTTAGGGCGGGATGAGCAGTTCTTC. Translating gives CASSLDLGRDEQFF.

This clone has more than one count but fewer than ten. V is TRBV3-1 (or the pseudogene TRBV3-2) and J is TRBJ1-5, with 8 bases identical to TRBD1. The junction had 1 base not matched to a gene; V was cut back by 0 bases and J by 6 bases. The CDR3 is 14 residues long. Germline CDR1 and CDR2: LGHDT and YNNKEL (reference sequence). The CDR3 is CASSQETGVQPQHF. CDR3 nucleotides: TGTGCCAGCAGCCAAGAGACAGGGGTTCAGCCCCAGCATTTT.

The chain carries TRBV14 and TRBJ2-7; 10 nucleotides agree with TRBD1. The CDR3 sequence is 17 residues long. Trimming removed 5 bases from V and 5 bases from J; junction bases left unmatched: 15. CDR1 is SGHDN, CDR2 FVKESK, per germline. The CDR3 coding sequence is TGTGCCAGCAGCATTTACGGTCAACCCGGGACAGGGGACGAGCAGTACTTC. Protein: CASSIYGQPGTGDEQYF.

The rearrangement uses TRBV6-2 or TRBV6-3 and TRBJ1-3; no reliable D call. V was trimmed by 0 bases and J by 0 bases, leaving 9 bases between them. The CDR3 totals 16 residues. Germline CDR1 is MNHEY and CDR2 is SVGEGT. The CDR3 DNA is TGTGCCAGCAGTTACTCGAGTTCGAACTCTGGAAACACCATATATTTT. It translates to CASSYSSSNSGNTIYF.

The chain uses TRBV7-2 and TRBJ2-1; 7 positions agree with TRBD2. CDR1 is SGHTA and CDR2 is FQGNSA in the germline V gene. The CDR3 length is 16 residues. Trimming at V came to 4 bases and at J to 1 base, leaving 7 bases not matched to a gene. CDR3 loop: CASSSQSGVSYNEQFF. The CDR3 bases are TGTGCCAGCAGCTCTCAAAGCGGGGTATCCTACAATGAGCAGTTCTTC.

V gene TRBV28 combines with J gene TRBJ1-3; D uncertain. The CDR3 is made up of 12 amino acids. Germline assignment: CDR1 MDHEN and CDR2 SYDVKM. V gave up 7 bases and J gave up 3 bases, with 7 bases separating them. The CDR3 protein is CASKQVGNTIYF. The CDR3 nucleotides read TGTGCCAGCAAGCAGGTTGGAAACACCATATATTTT. Supplemented by reference TRBV28 and TRBJ1-3, the full variable domain reads DVKVTQSSRYLVKRTGEKVFLECVQDMDHENMFWYRQDPGLGLRLIYFSYDVKMKEKGDIPEGYSVSREKKERFSLILESASTNQTSMYLCASKQVGNTIYFGEGSWLTVV.

The chain joins TRBV19 to TRBJ2-5; TRBD1 might be the D (6 bases). The CDR3 totals 15 residues. From germline, CDR1 is LNHDA and CDR2 SQIVND (reference sequence). V lost 3 bases and J lost 2, with 13 bases in between. The CDR3 DNA reads as TGTGCCAGTAGTATCTTGGGGGCCGAGCAAGAGACCCAGTACTTC. Its translation: CASSILGAEQETQYF.

The chain joins TRBV3-1 (or the pseudogene TRBV3-2) to TRBJ2-3; TRBD2 agrees at 10 bases. This CDR3 spans 15 amino acids. Trimming cost V 7 bases and J 0 bases; bases outside gene matches: 4. Germline CDR1 and CDR2: LGHDT and YNNKEL (reference sequence). This chain's CDR3 is CASNLAGDSTDTQYF. The DNA for the CDR3 is TGTGCCAGCAACCTAGCGGGAGACAGCACAGATACGCAGTATTTT.

The chain has TRBV3-1 (or the pseudogene TRBV3-2) and TRBJ2-5, with TRBD2 matching 12 bases. V was pared by 8 bases and J by 1 base, with 8 bases of the junction left unmatched. The CDR3 has 16 amino acids. Germline V gene lookup returns CDR1 LGHDT and CDR2 YNNKEL (reference sequence). The CDR3: CASSGLLAGGQETQYF. CDR3 sequence (DNA): TGTGCCAGCTCTGGTTTACTAGCGGGAGGCCAAGAGACCCAGTACTTC.

The chain joins TRBV7-8 to TRBJ2-1; tentative D call: TRBD2 (6 bases). The CDR3 has 13 amino acids. CDR1 is SGHVS and CDR2 is FQNEAQ in the germline V gene. V lost 2 bases to trimming and J lost 7 bases, with 9 bases between them. CDR3: CASSLLARNEQFF. CDR3 DNA: TGTGCCAGCAGCTTACTAGCGCGGAATGAGCAGTTCTTC.

The chain combines TRBV9 with TRBJ2-3, with D possibly TRBD2 on 5 matching bases. Germline values: CDR1 SGDLS, CDR2 YYNGEE. V lost 0 bases to trimming and J lost 2 bases, with 13 bases between them. The CDR3 runs to 16 residues. The CDR3 loop reads CASSVAQGLFTDTQYF. Written as DNA, the CDR3 is TGTGCCAGCAGCGTAGCTCAAGGACTTTTCACAGATACGCAGTATTTT.

The CDR3 region has the DNA TGTGCCAGTACGTCTCAGGGGGCGGCCAATCAGCCCCAGCATTTT. Translated: CASTSQGAANQPQHF. The rearrangement joins TRBV19 to TRBJ1-5, with 8 nucleotides matching TRBD1. The CDR3 is 15 amino acids. Germline loops: CDR1 LNHDA, CDR2 SQIVND (reference sequence). V trimming: 7 bases; J trimming: 3 bases; junction bases outside the gene matches: 8. Based on the CDR3 plus reference TRBV19 and TRBJ1-5, the full variable domain is DGGITQSPKYLFRKEGQNVTLSCEQNLNHDAMYWYRQDPGQGLRLIYYSQIVNDFQKGDIAEGYSVSREKKESFPLTVTSAQKNPTAFYLCASTSQGAANQPQHFGDGTRLSIL.

V is TRBV18 and J is TRBJ1-1; TRBD1 matches 7 bases. Germline CDR1 KGHSH, CDR2 LQKENI. Germline trimming cut 3 bases from V and 6 bases from J; bases unmatched to any gene: 4. The CDR3 loop spans 13 amino acids. This CDR3 reads CASSPFDRAEAFF. The CDR3 DNA reads as TGTGCCAGCTCACCCTTCGACAGGGCTGAAGCTTTCTTT.

This sequence joins TRBV5-4 and TRBJ1-6; 11 bases agree with TRBD1. Losses at the gene ends were 4 bases for V and 7 bases for J; bases not matched to a gene: 4. CDR3 length: 15 residues. CDR1 SGHNT and CDR2 YYREEE come from the germline V gene (reference sequence). The chain's CDR3 is CASSPWTGGNSPLHF. CDR3 nucleotides: TGTGCCAGCAGCCCTTGGACAGGGGGCAATTCACCCCTCCACTTT.

The rearrangement links TRBV7-9 to TRBJ2-5; possible D gene TRBD2, 6 bases. The ends were cut back, 1 base at V and 5 bases at J, with 14 bases in the middle. Per germline, CDR1 SEHNR and CDR2 FQNEAQ (reference sequence). This CDR3 has 15 amino acids. The CDR3 loop reads CASSLVAGPRETQYF. The CDR3 DNA is TGTGCCAGCAGCTTAGTCGCGGGACCGAGGGAGACCCAGTACTTC. Full variable domain (missing parts from reference TRBV7-9 and TRBJ2-5): DTGVSQNPRHKITKRGQNVTFRCDPISEHNRLYWYRQTLGQGPEFLTYFQNEAQLEKSRLLSDRFSAERPKGSFSTLEIQRTEQGDSAMYLCASSLVAGPRETQYFGPGTRLLVL.